The clone carrying this T cell receptor (beta chain) turned up a few times. Its antigen is not known. Sequencing used immunoSEQ multiplex PCR; TCRdb keeps in-frame clones, though not all of them. The sample lists some 24,000 clones, more than 85% seen once, with roughly 15% in the top ten. This sample was included in a study of T cells in localized non-small cell lung cancer. General study points: The study sequenced only one region of the tumor. As a result, intratumor heterogeneity could not be excluded and remains possible. Median about 58 top-100 tumor clones were shared with paired adjacent lung. Uninvolved adjacent lung had higher T cell clonality than tumor and all other tissues.

Germline V gene data show CDR1 as LNHDA and CDR2 as SQIVND (reference sequence). V lost 7 bases, J lost 5 bases, and 12 bases lay in between. CDR3 length: 13 amino acids. The chain joins TRBV19 to TRBJ1-3, with a possible D match to TRBD1 (6 bases). This TCR was recovered from a man between 40 and 69 years old with stage III squamous cell lung carcinoma. The source was peripheral blood, collected before any cancer treatment. CDR3 region: CASKRDNRNTIYF. The CDR3 DNA reads TGTGCCAGTAAAAGGGACAACCGAAACACCATATATTTT.